The present TCR gamma chain was sequenced within a study of Vδ1+ human thymocytes. This clone has only a few counts. As yet, its antigen is unknown. The germline gives CDR1 VINAFY, CDR2 YDVSNSKD. V lost 0 bases to trimming and J lost 5 bases; unmatched junction nucleotides: 7. The CDR3 spans 14 residues. Study results and caveats: About 20% of thymic delta-chain sequences were Vdelta2, with few Vdelta3, unlike blood Vdelta1+ controls. In the thymus, TRG and TRD repertoires looked highly polyclonal with Gaussian CDR3 lengths.

Sequences come from RNA converted to cDNA by reverse transcription. The CDR3 regions were amplified by multiplex PCR from V-gene primers to a constant-region primer. TCRdb called clones from the multiplex PCR reads again using CATT. The sample records 25,000 to 35,000 gamma-chain clones, around 18% being singletons. The sorted cells were CD3+ Vdelta1+ Vdelta2- thymocytes from alphabeta-depleted thymus. Sequenced sample: Vdelta1+ gamma-delta thymocytes from the thymus. Subset defined: FACS-sorted CD3+ TCRalphabeta- TCRVdelta1+ TCRVdelta2- thymocytes. The source of this sequence is a boy less than two years old who had congenital heart surgery. The genes are TRGV5 and TRGJ1 or TRGJ2. In DNA form, the CDR3 reads TGTGCCACCTGGGACAGGCCTACTCATTATAAGAAACTCTTT. It translates to CATWDRPTHYKKLF.